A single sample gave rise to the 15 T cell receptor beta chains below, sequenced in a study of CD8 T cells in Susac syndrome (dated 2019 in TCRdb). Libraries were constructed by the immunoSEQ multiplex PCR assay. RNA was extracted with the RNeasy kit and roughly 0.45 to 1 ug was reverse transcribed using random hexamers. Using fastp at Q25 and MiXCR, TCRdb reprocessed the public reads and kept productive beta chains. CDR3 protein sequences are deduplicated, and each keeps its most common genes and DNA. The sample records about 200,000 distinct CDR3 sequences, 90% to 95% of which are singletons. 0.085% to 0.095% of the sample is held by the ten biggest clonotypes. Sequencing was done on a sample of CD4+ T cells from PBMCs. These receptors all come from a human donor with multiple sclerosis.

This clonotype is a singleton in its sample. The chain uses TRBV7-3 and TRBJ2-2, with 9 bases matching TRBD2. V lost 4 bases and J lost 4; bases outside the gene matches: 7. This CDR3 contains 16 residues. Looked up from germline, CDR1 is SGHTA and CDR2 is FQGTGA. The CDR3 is CASSSRSGGSTGELFF. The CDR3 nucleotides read TGTGCCAGCAGCTCCAGGAGCGGGGGGTCCACCGGGGAGCTGTTTTTT.

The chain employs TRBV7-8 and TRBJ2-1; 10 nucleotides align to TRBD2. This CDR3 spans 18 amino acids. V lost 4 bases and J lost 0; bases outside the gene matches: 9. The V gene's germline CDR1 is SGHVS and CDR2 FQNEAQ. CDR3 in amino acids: CASSSLTSGQSSYNEQFF. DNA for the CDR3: TGTGCCAGCAGCTCCCTGACTAGCGGGCAAAGCTCCTACAATGAGCAGTTCTTC. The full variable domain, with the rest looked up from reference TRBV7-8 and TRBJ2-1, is GAGVSQSPRYKVAKRGQDVALRCDPISGHVSLFWYQQALGQGPEFLTYFQNEAQLDKSGLPSDRFFAERPEGSVSTLKIQRTQQEDSAVYLCASSSLTSGQSSYNEQFFGPGTRLTVL.

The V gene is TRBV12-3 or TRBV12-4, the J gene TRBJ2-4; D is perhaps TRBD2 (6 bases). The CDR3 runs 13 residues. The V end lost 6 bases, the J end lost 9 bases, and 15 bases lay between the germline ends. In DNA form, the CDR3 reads TGTGCCAGCAGCTCCGACGGGGGAGGCATTCAGTACTTC. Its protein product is CASSSDGGGIQYF.

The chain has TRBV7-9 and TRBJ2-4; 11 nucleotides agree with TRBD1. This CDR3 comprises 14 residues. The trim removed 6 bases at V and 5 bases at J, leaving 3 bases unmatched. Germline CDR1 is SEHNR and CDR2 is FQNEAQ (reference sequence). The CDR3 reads CASRPGQGENIQYF. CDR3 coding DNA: TGTGCCAGCAGACCGGGACAGGGGGAAAACATTCAGTACTTC.

As DNA, the CDR3 is TGTGCCAGCAGCCAGCGGTCGGGGCACACTGAAGCTTTCTTT. Its translation is CASSQRSGHTEAFF. The chain is built from TRBV3-1 and TRBJ1-1; possibly TRBD1 for D (5 bases). Germline CDR1 reads LGHDT; CDR2 reads YNNKEL (reference sequence). The germline V and J ends were trimmed by 3 bases and 3 bases, with 11 bases remaining between them. CDR3 length: 14 amino acids. Based on the CDR3 plus reference TRBV3-1 and TRBJ1-1, the full variable domain is DTAVSQTPKYLVTQMGNDKSIKCEQNLGHDTMYWYKQDSKKFLKIMFSYNNKELIINETVPNRFSPKSPDKAHLNLHINSLELGDSAVYFCASSQRSGHTEAFFGQGTRLTVV.

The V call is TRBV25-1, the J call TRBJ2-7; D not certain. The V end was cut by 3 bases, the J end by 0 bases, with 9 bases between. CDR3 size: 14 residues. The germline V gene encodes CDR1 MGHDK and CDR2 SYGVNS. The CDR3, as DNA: TGTGCCAGCAGTGATCCAGGATTCTCCTACGAGCAGTACTTC. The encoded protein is CASSDPGFSYEQYF.

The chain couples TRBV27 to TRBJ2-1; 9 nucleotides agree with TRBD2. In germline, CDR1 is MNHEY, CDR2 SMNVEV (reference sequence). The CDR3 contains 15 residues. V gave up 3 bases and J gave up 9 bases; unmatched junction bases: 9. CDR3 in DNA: TGTGCCAGCAGTTTCAGGGTAGCGGGAGACGTTGAGCAGTTCTTC. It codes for CASSFRVAGDVEQFF.

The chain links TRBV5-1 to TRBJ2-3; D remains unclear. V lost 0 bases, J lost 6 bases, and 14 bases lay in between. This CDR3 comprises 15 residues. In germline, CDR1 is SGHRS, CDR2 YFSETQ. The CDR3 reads CASSLVSQYVDTQYF. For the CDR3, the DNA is TGCGCCAGCAGCTTGGTATCCCAGTACGTTGATACGCAGTATTTT.

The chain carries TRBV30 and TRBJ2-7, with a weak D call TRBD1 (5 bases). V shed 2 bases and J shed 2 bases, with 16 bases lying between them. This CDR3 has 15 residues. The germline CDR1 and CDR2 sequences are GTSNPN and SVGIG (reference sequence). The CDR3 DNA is TGTGCCTGGAGTTCCTGGGGCGCCCGGGCCTACGAGCAGTACTTC. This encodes CAWSSWGARAYEQYF.

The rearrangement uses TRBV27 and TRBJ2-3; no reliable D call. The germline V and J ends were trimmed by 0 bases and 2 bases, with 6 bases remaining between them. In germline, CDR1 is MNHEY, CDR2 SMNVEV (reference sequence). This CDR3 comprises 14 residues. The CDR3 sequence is CASSLSGNTDTQYF. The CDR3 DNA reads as TGTGCCAGCAGTTTATCGGGGAACACAGATACGCAGTATTTT.

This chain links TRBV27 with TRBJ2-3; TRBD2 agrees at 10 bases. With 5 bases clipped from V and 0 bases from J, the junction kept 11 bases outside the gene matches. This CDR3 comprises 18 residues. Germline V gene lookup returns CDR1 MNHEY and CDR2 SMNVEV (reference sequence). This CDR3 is CASSTPGLARTSTDTQYF. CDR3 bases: TGTGCCAGCAGTACTCCGGGACTAGCGAGAACTAGCACAGATACGCAGTATTTT.

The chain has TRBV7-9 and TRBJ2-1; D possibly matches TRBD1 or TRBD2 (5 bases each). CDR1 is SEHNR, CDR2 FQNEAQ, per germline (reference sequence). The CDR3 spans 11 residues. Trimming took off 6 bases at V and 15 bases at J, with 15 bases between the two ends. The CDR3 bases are TGTGCCAGCAGGGATCCGGGACGGCTGTTCTTC. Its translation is CASRDPGRLFF.

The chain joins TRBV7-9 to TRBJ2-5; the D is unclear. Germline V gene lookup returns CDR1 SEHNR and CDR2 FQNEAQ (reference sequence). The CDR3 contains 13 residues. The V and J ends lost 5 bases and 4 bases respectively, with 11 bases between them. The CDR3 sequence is CASSTDGPETQYF. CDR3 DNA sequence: TGTGCCAGCAGCACCGACGGCCCAGAGACCCAGTACTTC.

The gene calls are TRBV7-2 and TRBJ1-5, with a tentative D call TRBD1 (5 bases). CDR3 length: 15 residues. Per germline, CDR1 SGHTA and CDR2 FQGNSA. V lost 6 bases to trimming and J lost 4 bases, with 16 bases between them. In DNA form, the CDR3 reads TGTGCCAGCAGTCAACACCGGGACCATAATCAGCCCCAGCATTTT. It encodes CASSQHRDHNQPQHF.

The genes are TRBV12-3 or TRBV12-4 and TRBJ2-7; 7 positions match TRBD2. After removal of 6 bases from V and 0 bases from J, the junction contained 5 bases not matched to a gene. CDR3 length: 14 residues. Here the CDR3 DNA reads TGTGCCAGCAGCGAGGGAGGGACCTCCTACGAGCAGTACTTC. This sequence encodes CASSEGGTSYEQYF.